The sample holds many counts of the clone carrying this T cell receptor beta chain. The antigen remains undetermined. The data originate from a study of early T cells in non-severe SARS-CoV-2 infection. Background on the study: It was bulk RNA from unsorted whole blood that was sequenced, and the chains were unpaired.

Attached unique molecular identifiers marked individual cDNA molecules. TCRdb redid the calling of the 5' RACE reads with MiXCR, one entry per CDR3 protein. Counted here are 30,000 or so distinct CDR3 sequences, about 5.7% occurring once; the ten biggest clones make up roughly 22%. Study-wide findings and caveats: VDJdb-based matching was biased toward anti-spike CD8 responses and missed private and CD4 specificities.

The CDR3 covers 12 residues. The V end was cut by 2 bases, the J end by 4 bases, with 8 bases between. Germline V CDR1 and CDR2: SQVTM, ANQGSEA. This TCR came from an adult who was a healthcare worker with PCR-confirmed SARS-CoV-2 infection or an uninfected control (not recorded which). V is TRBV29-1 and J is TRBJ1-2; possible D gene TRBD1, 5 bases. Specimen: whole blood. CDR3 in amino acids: CSVEKGLYGYTF. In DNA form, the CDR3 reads TGCAGCGTTGAAAAGGGGCTCTATGGCTACACCTTC.